This TCR beta chain was identified in a study of cytomegalovirus exposure and HLA in healthy donors. As for this clone: Its antigen is not known.

V lost 2 bases, J lost 9 bases, and 8 bases stayed unmatched. This CDR3 spans 14 amino acids. The germline V gene has CDR1 SGHKS and CDR2 YYEKEE (reference sequence). Study outcomes and limitations: In an earlier analysis, in fewer than 700 donors, most V segments appeared productive either ~87% or ~30% of the time.

Both 60 Vbeta primers and 13 Jbeta primers went into the PCR. Using immunoSEQ multiplex PCR, the repertoire was profiled, and TCRdb retains in-frame clones only, with some absent. The sample has tens of thousands of clones, 60% to 85% seen once. Unrecorded immune exposure was likely among donors, who were nominally healthy when sampled. This TCR came from a man aged 40-50 years in good health and CMV-seronegative. Material for sequencing was PBMCs. This rearrangement joins TRBV5-5 to TRBJ2-7; 10 nucleotides align to TRBD2. CDR3 coding DNA: TGTGCCAGCAGCTTAGGCCTAGCGGGAGAGGCGCAGTACTTC. Translation gives CASSLGLAGEAQYF.